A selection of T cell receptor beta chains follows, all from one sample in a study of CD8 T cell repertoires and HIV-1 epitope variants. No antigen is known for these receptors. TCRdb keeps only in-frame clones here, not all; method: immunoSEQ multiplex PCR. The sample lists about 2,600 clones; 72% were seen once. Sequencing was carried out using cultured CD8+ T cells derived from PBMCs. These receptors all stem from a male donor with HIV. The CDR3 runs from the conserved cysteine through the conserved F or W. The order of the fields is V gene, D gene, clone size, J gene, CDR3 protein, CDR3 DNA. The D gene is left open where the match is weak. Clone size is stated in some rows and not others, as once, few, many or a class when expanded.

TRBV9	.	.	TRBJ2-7	CASSPWGDSYEQYF	TGTGCCAGCAGCCCTTGGGGGGACTCCTACGAGCAGTACTTC
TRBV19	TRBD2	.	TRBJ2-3	CASSLIAGASDTQYF	TGTGCCAGTAGCCTAATAGCGGGAGCATCAGATACGCAGTATTTT
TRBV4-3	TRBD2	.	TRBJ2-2	CASSPSAGANGELFF	TGCGCCAGCAGCCCCTCAGCGGGGGCCAACGGGGAGCTGTTTTTT
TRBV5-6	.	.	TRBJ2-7	CASSPTVSYEQYF	TGTGCCAGCAGTCCGACCGTCTCCTACGAGCAGTACTTC
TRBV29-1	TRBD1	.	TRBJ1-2	CSARDRVDGYTF	TGCAGCGCCCGCGACAGGGTTGATGGCTACACCTTC
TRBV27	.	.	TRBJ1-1	CASSLSGVATEAFF	TGTGCCAGCAGTTTATCCGGTGTCGCCACTGAAGCTTTCTTT
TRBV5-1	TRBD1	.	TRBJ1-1	CASSSGTGDVAFF	TGCGCCAGCAGCTCCGGGACAGGGGATGTAGCTTTCTTT
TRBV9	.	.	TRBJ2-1	CASSVNSGEQFF	TGTGCCAGCAGCGTGAACTCAGGAGAGCAGTTCTTC
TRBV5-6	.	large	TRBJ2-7	CASSDSTVTYEQYF	TGTGCCAGCAGCGACTCGACAGTTACCTACGAGCAGTACTTC
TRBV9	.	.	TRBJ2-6	CASKDRLSSGANVLTF	TGTGCCAGCAAGGACAGACTTTCCTCTGGGGCCAACGTCCTGACTTTC
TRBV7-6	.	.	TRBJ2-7	CASSFTTSYNEQYF	TGTGCCAGCAGCTTTACCACTAGCTATAACGAGCAGTACTTC
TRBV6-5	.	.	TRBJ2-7	CASSSDIGGYYEQYF	TGTGCCAGCAGTTCGGACATTGGTGGGTACTACGAGCAGTACTTC
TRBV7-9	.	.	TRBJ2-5	CASSLVEGQETQYF	TGTGCCAGCAGCTTAGTGGAGGGCCAAGAGACCCAGTACTTC
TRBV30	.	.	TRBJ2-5	CAWSAVRETQYF	TGTGCCTGGAGTGCGGTCCGGGAGACCCAGTACTTC
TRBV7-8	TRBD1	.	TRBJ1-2	CASSSGTGGYTF	TGTGCCAGCAGTTCCGGGACAGGGGGCTACACCTTC
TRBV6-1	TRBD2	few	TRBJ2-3	CASSETSGRPDTQYF	TGTGCCAGCAGTGAGACTAGCGGGAGGCCAGATACGCAGTATTTT
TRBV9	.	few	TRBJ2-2	CASSPNTGELFF	TGTGCCAGCAGCCCAAACACCGGGGAGCTGTTTTTT
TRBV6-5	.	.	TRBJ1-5	CASTDNINQPQHF	TGTGCCAGCACAGATAACATTAATCAGCCCCAGCATTTT
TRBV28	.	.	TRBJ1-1	CASSLLGRTEAFF	TGTGCCAGCAGTTTATTGGGTAGGACTGAAGCTTTCTTT
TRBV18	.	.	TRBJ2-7	CASSPQFGQGPYEQYF	TGTGCCAGCTCACCACAGTTTGGGCAGGGGCCCTACGAGCAGTACTTC
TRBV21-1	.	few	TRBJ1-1	CASSERTEAFF	TGTGCCAGCAGCGAAAGGACTGAAGCTTTCTTT
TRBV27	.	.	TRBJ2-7	CASSSFTLHGNEQYF	TGTGCCAGCAGTTCATTTACCTTACATGGAAACGAGCAGTACTTC
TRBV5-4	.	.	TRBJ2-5	CASSLAGETQYF	TGTGCCAGCAGCTTGGCGGGGGAGACCCAGTACTTC
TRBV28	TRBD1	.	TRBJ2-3	CASSPAHRGQTDTQYF	TGTGCCAGCAGTCCGGCCCACAGGGGGCAGACAGATACGCAGTATTTT
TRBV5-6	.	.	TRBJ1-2	CASSLDGQLVYYGYTF	TGTGCCAGCAGCTTGGACGGACAGCTCGTTTACTATGGCTACACCTTC
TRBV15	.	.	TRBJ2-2	CATTASGELFF	TGTGCCACCACCGCCTCCGGGGAGCTGTTTTTT
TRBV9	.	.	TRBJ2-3	CASSVAQRGTDTQYF	TGTGCCAGCAGCGTAGCTCAACGGGGCACAGATACGCAGTATTTT
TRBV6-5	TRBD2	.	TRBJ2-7	CASSDPRGGLNEQYF	TGTGCCAGCAGCGACCCTCGCGGGGGGCTAAACGAGCAGTACTTC
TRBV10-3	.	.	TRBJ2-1	CAIRGEGGASVNEQFF	TGTGCCATACGGGGAGAAGGCGGGGCGTCCGTAAATGAGCAGTTCTTC
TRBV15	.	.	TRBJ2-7	CATSRDRQGGYEQYF	TGTGCCACCAGCAGAGATCGGCAGGGGGGCTACGAGCAGTACTTC
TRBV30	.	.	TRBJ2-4	CAWSAGSGAGNIQYF	TGTGCCTGGAGTGCCGGGTCCGGGGCGGGAAACATTCAGTACTTC
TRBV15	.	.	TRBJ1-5	CATSRGVQPQHF	TGTGCCACCAGCAGGGGGGTTCAGCCCCAGCATTTT
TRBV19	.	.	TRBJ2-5	CASSTGLTQETQYF	TGTGCCAGTAGTACGGGACTTACACAAGAGACCCAGTACTTC
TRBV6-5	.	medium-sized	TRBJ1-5	CASSGGQGIHQPQHF	TGTGCCAGCAGTGGGGGGCAGGGGATACATCAGCCCCAGCATTTT
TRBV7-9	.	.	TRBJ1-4	CASSPDGEKLFF	TGTGCCAGCAGCCCGGACGGGGAAAAACTGTTTTTT
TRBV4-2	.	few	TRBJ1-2	CASSQASGTYGYTF	TGTGCCAGCAGCCAAGCCTCCGGGACTTACGGCTACACCTTC
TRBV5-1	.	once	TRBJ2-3	CASSLAMGENTQYF	TGCGCCAGCAGCTTGGCCATGGGGGAAAATACGCAGTATTTT
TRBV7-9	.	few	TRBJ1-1	CASSSGRGWTEAFF	TGTGCCAGCAGCAGCGGGAGGGGATGGACTGAAGCTTTCTTT
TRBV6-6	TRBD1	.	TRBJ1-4	CASSDWTGGDEKLFF	TGTGCCAGCAGTGATTGGACAGGGGGAGATGAAAAACTGTTTTTT
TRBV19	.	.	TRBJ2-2	CASGWGPGELFF	TGTGCCAGTGGGTGGGGCCCCGGGGAGCTGTTTTTT